These T cell receptor beta chains were read from a single sample in a study of cytomegalovirus exposure and HLA in healthy donors. The data were produced by immunoSEQ multiplex PCR, yet TCRdb's version contains in-frame clones alone and is incomplete. Of around 130,000 clones in the sample, roughly 91% were seen once. What was sequenced was PBMCs. The receptors come from a man between 25 and 39 years old in good health and CMV-seronegative. Each CDR3 is given with its conserved first and last residue. D genes are given only for firm matches. Only part of the rows carry a size: once, few, many, or a class if the clone is expanded.

v_gene	j_gene	abundance	d_gene	CDR3nt	CDR3aa
TRBV7-9	TRBJ2-7	NA	TRBD1	TGTGCCAGCAGCCCCGCCGGGACAGGGTACCACGAGCAGTACTTC	CASSPAGTGYHEQYF
TRBV19	TRBJ2-7	NA	NA	TGTGCCAGTAGTATAACAGGAACCTACGAGCAGTACTTC	CASSITGTYEQYF
TRBV4-2	TRBJ2-5	NA	NA	TGTGCCAGCAGCCAAGATAAACTACAAGAGACCCAGTACTTC	CASSQDKLQETQYF
TRBV7-8	TRBJ1-1	NA	NA	TGTGCCAGCAGGGATGGGGCTGGCCAGGGGAACACTGAAGCTTTCTTT	CASRDGAGQGNTEAFF
TRBV4-1	TRBJ1-3	NA	NA	TGCGCCAGCAGCCAAGCGCACAGCTCCTCTGGAAACACCATATATTTT	CASSQAHSSSGNTIYF
TRBV11-2	TRBJ1-6	NA	NA	TGTGCCAGCAGCTTAGACCACAGGGTACTGGGAAATTCACCCCTCCACTTT	CASSLDHRVLGNSPLHF
TRBV19	TRBJ1-5	NA	NA	TGTGCCAGTAGTGTAGGACGGTGGGCTAGCAATCAGCCCCAGCATTTT	CASSVGRWASNQPQHF
TRBV7-9	TRBJ2-7	NA	NA	TGTGCCAGCAGCTCCGACCCAGGCGAGCAGTACTTC	CASSSDPGEQYF
TRBV27	TRBJ1-1	NA	NA	TGTGCCAGCAGTTTATCGGGGGACTGGAACACTGAAGCTTTCTTT	CASSLSGDWNTEAFF
TRBV19	TRBJ2-3	NA	NA	TGTGCCAGTAGTATAAGGGGATCAGATACGCAGTATTTT	CASSIRGSDTQYF
TRBV10-3	TRBJ2-1	NA	TRBD2	TGTGCCATCAGTGTGAAGCGGGGGGGCGCTGAGTACAATGAGCAGTTCTTC	CAISVKRGGAEYNEQFF
TRBV9	TRBJ2-5	NA	NA	TGTGCCAGCAGCGTAAACAGGGAGGGGAGCGCAGAGACCCAGTACTTC	CASSVNREGSAETQYF
TRBV7-2	TRBJ2-3	NA	TRBD2	TGTGCCAGCAGTAGCGGGGAGCCAGATACGCAGTATTTT	CASSSGEPDTQYF
TRBV6-5	TRBJ1-1	NA	NA	TGTGCCAGCAGTTACTCGGTGCGGGGTGAAACTGAAGCTTTCTTT	CASSYSVRGETEAFF
TRBV2	TRBJ1-1	NA	NA	TGTGCCAGCAGTGAATGGGGGGGGTTAGGCACTGAAGCTTTCTTT	CASSEWGGLGTEAFF
TRBV15	TRBJ2-7	NA	TRBD1	TGTGCCACCAGCAGGCCGGGACAGGGGATGTCCTACGAGCAGTACTTC	CATSRPGQGMSYEQYF
TRBV29-1	TRBJ1-3	NA	NA	TGCAGCGTTGGTTATGGAGACAGCTCTGGAAACACCATATATTTT	CSVGYGDSSGNTIYF
TRBV6-6	TRBJ1-1	once	NA	TGTGCCAGCAGTCCTCCCGGGGGGAACACTGAAGCTTTCTTT	CASSPPGGNTEAFF